The 23 T cell receptor beta chains below were found in one sample sequenced in a study of cytomegalovirus exposure and HLA in healthy donors. Primers for the PCR totalled 60 Vbeta and 13 Jbeta. The repertoire was sequenced with immunoSEQ multiplex PCR; TCRdb's copy has only in-frame clones and lacks some. Here the sample spans 100,000 or so clones, roughly three quarters being singletons. The sequenced sample was PBMCs. Receptor source: a woman between 45 and 60 years old in good health and CMV-seropositive.

The CDR3 sequence: CASSRITGVSIYGYTF. The CDR3 DNA reads TGTGCCAGTAGCCGGATAACAGGGGTCTCAATCTATGGCTACACCTTC. J is TRBJ1-2 and V is TRBV19; TRBD1 matches 7 bases. The CDR3 loop spans 16 amino acids. Germline V CDR1 and CDR2: LNHDA, SQIVND (reference sequence). Unmatched junction bases numbered 14, after V lost 6 bases and J lost 4 bases.

The rearrangement joins TRBV29-1 to TRBJ1-1, with D tentatively TRBD1 (5 bases). V was clipped by 4 bases and J by 6 bases, with 9 bases between them. Germline CDR1 and CDR2: SQVTM and ANQGSEA. This CDR3 is built from 11 residues. The CDR3 sequence: CSVVGAAEAFF. The CDR3 DNA sequence: TGCAGCGTTGTTGGGGCGGCTGAAGCTTTCTTT.

The chain has TRBV19 and TRBJ2-1; 14 bases align to TRBD2. Trimming removed 5 bases from V and 3 bases from J; junction bases left unmatched: 3. In germline, CDR1 is LNHDA, CDR2 SQIVND (reference sequence). This CDR3 has 16 residues. CDR3 in amino acids: CASSPGTSGSYNEQFF. The DNA of the CDR3 is TGTGCCAGTAGTCCAGGGACTAGCGGGAGCTACAATGAGCAGTTCTTC.

This chain joins TRBV7-9 and TRBJ2-1, with 9 positions matching TRBD2. This CDR3 region has 16 residues. Germline loops: CDR1 SEHNR, CDR2 FQNEAQ (reference sequence). The J segment lost 6 bases and the V segment lost 5 bases, leaving 11 bases of the junction unmatched. The CDR3 region is CASSPRGAGGGNEQFF. CDR3 coding DNA: TGTGCCAGCAGCCCCAGGGGAGCGGGAGGAGGCAATGAGCAGTTCTTC.

The genes are TRBV29-1 and TRBJ2-2, with TRBD1 identical over 12 bases. The CDR3 is 17 amino acids. Germline V gives CDR1 SQVTM, CDR2 ANQGSEA. The V gene end was trimmed by 6 bases and the J gene end by 6 bases; junction bases not matched to a gene: 14. CDR3 sequence (DNA): TGCAGCGTCAATGGGGGGGGGACAGGGGGCTACGCCGGGGAGCTGTTTTTT. Protein sequence: CSVNGGGTGGYAGELFF.

The genes are TRBV11-2 and TRBJ2-5; 7 bases are a match to TRBD2. V dropped 0 bases and J dropped 5; count of bases not matched to a gene: 9. This CDR3 has 16 residues. The germline gives CDR1 SGHAT, CDR2 FQNNGV. The CDR3 nucleotides are TGTGCCAGCAGCTTAGAGTTCTTCGGGGGGACTGAGACCCAGTACTTC. It is translated as CASSLEFFGGTETQYF.

The chain couples TRBV5-6 to TRBJ1-1, with D perhaps TRBD1 (5 bases). The CDR3 sequence is 14 residues long. V lost 7 bases, J lost 3 bases, and 16 bases lay in between. Germline V gene data show CDR1 as SGHDT and CDR2 as YYEEEE. The CDR3 loop is CASHRGVLDTEAFF. Written as DNA, the CDR3 is TGTGCCAGCCATCGGGGGGTTCTGGACACTGAAGCTTTCTTT.

Comments on this clone: At one end the junction does not follow the germline gene, possibly because of a read error. This sequence joins TRBV7-7 and TRBJ2-3; 8 bases fit TRBD2. Germline V gives CDR1 SSHAT, CDR2 FNYEAQ (reference sequence). This CDR3 has 14 amino acids. CDR3 in amino acids: CASSSSGSTDTQYF. CDR3 bases: TGTGCTAGCAGCTCGAGCGGGAGTACGGATACGCAGTATTTT.

The gene calls are TRBV2 and TRBJ2-1; TRBD2 agrees at 9 bases. This CDR3 comprises 16 residues. Germline loops: CDR1 SNHLY, CDR2 FYNNEI. The trim removed 2 bases at V and 5 bases at J, leaving 7 bases unmatched. The CDR3 DNA follows: TGTGCCAGCAGTGAACTACGTCTAGCGGGGAACAATGAGCAGTTCTTC. Amino acid sequence: CASSELRLAGNNEQFF.

This clone was seen only once. V usage is TRBV4-2 and J usage is TRBJ2-1; no clear D gene. This CDR3 region has 13 residues. V lost 0 bases, J lost 4 bases, and 4 bases lay in between. Germline-derived CDR1 and CDR2 are LGHNA and YNFKEQ. The CDR3, as DNA: TGTGCCAGCAGCCAAGACCTTTACAATGAGCAGTTCTTC. This sequence encodes CASSQDLYNEQFF.

This chain joins TRBV7-9 and TRBJ2-5, with 10 bases identical to TRBD2. This CDR3 spans 15 amino acids. V was clipped by 3 bases and J by 5 bases; unmatched bases: 6. Germline values: CDR1 SEHNR, CDR2 FQNEAQ (reference sequence). The CDR3 loop is CASSFSGGPSETQYF. The CDR3 nucleotides read TGTGCCAGCAGCTTTAGCGGGGGGCCGTCGGAGACCCAGTACTTC.

The chain carries TRBV5-1 and TRBJ2-5; TRBD2 is a possible D gene (5 bases). Germline-derived CDR1 and CDR2 are SGHRS and YFSETQ. Between the trimmed V and J ends, which lost 4 bases and 4 bases, there was a span of 14 bases. The length of the CDR3 is 14 residues. CDR3 bases: TGCGCCAGCAGCCAGAGGGCCCTGGGAGAGACCCAGTACTTC. Residues: CASSQRALGETQYF.

With regard to this clone: One end of the junction fails to match germline, which may point to a read error. The chain carries TRBV7-7 and TRBJ2-2, with a tentative D call TRBD1 (8 bases). The CDR3 length is 14 residues. Germline V gene data show CDR1 as SSHAT and CDR2 as FNYEAQ (reference sequence). The CDR3 is CASSGTGNTGELFF. The CDR3 DNA reads as TGTGCTAGCAGCGGGACAGGGAACACCGGGGAGCTGTTTTTT.

The V call is TRBV6-5, the J call TRBJ2-1; 11 bases align to TRBD1. Germline assignment: CDR1 MNHEY and CDR2 SVGAGI. CDR3 size: 14 residues. Losses at the gene ends were 6 bases for V and 3 bases for J; bases not matched to a gene: 1. As DNA, the CDR3 is TGTGCCAGCAGGGGGACAGGGGGCTACAATGAGCAGTTCTTC. This sequence encodes CASRGTGGYNEQFF.

The gene calls are TRBV5-1 and TRBJ1-5, with a possible D match to TRBD1 (5 bases). The CDR3 sequence is 14 residues long. Germline V lookup: CDR1 SGHRS, CDR2 YFSETQ. The V end was cut by 2 bases, the J end by 5 bases, with 11 bases between. CDR3 DNA: TGCGCCAGCAGCTTTAGGGGTCTTGATCAGCCCCAGCATTTT. This translates into CASSFRGLDQPQHF.

Of note for this clone: One end of the junction varies from germline; a read error may be responsible. The chain joins TRBV5-1 to TRBJ2-2, with 8 positions matching TRBD1. The germline V gene has CDR1 SGHRS and CDR2 YFSETQ. The CDR3 totals 12 residues. In DNA, the CDR3 is TGCGCCAGCAGCTTTTACAGGGGGGTGCTGTTTTTT. Translating gives CASSFYRGVLFF.

The V and J genes are TRBV5-1 and TRBJ2-5; 8 positions agree with TRBD2. The germline V gene has CDR1 SGHRS and CDR2 YFSETQ. This CDR3 region has 14 residues. The V gene end was trimmed by 4 bases and the J gene end by 5 bases; junction bases not matched to a gene: 7. CDR3 residues: CASSMGLDMETQYF. For the CDR3, the DNA is TGCGCCAGCAGCATGGGACTAGATATGGAGACCCAGTACTTC.

The chain combines TRBV9 with TRBJ2-7; 7 bases line up with TRBD1. With 4 bases clipped from V and 6 bases from J, the junction kept 7 bases outside the gene matches. Germline assignment: CDR1 SGDLS and CDR2 YYNGEE. The CDR3 has 13 residues. The CDR3 here is CASSLGQAGEQYF. The CDR3 nucleotides read TGTGCCAGCAGCCTTGGACAGGCGGGCGAGCAGTACTTC.

This chain uses TRBV6-6 with TRBJ1-4; 7 bases are a match to TRBD1. The germline CDR1 and CDR2 sequences are MNHNY and SVGAGI (reference sequence). CDR3 length: 14 residues. V lost 0 bases to trimming and J lost 7 bases; unmatched junction nucleotides: 2. CDR3 nucleotides: TGTGCCAGCAGTTACTCCTCAGGGGGTGAAAAACTGTTTTTT. Translation gives CASSYSSGGEKLFF.

J is TRBJ2-2 and V is TRBV7-8; TRBD2 aligns across 10 bases. The J segment lost 0 bases and the V segment lost 2 bases, leaving 12 bases of the junction unmatched. CDR1 is SGHVS and CDR2 is FQNEAQ in the germline V gene. CDR3 size: 20 residues. The CDR3: CASSLRIGLAVPSNTGELFF. The CDR3 coding sequence is TGTGCCAGCAGCTTAAGAATAGGACTAGCGGTTCCTTCGAACACCGGGGAGCTGTTTTTT.

CDR3 region: CASSPQGYEQYF. CDR3 in DNA: TGTGCCAGCAGTCCCCAGGGCTACGAGCAGTACTTC. The chain uses TRBV6-6 and TRBJ2-7, with a weak D call TRBD1 (5 bases). With 5 bases removed from V and 3 bases from J, the gap between germline ends came to 8 bases. The CDR3 length is 12 residues. The germline V gene encodes CDR1 MNHNY and CDR2 SVGAGI (reference sequence).

The chain combines TRBV5-1 with TRBJ2-5; 9 nucleotides line up with TRBD2. Germline V gene lookup returns CDR1 SGHRS and CDR2 YFSETQ. The V segment lost 4 bases and the J segment 1 base; nucleotides outside the gene matches: 8. The CDR3 length is 16 residues. The CDR3 nucleotides read TGCGCCAGCAGCCTCGGAATAGCGGGGGCCCAAGAGACCCAGTACTTC. Its translation is CASSLGIAGAQETQYF.

The rearrangement uses TRBV2 and TRBJ2-1; 7 nucleotides match TRBD2. This CDR3 comprises 13 residues. Trimming cost V 8 bases and J 7 bases; bases outside gene matches: 8. Germline CDR1 SNHLY, CDR2 FYNNEI. In nucleotides, the CDR3 is TGTGCCAGCGAGGCGGGAGTAGCGAATGAGCAGTTCTTC. Translating it yields CASEAGVANEQFF.